A single sample gave rise to the 29 T cell receptor beta chains below, sequenced in a study of T cells in Graves' hyperthyroidism and ophthalmopathy. RNA transcripts served as the template for amplifying TCR beta CDR3 regions. When the TCR CDR3 underwent first-round RT-PCR, the HTBI primer set was used. MiXCR was run by TCRdb on the multiplex PCR reads, yielding one entry per CDR3 protein. Of under 350,000 distinct CDR3 sequences listed, 20% to 25% are singletons. What was sequenced was blood. The receptor set was obtained from a woman in her forties or fifties with Graves' hyperthyroidism.

In this sample, this clonotype turned up many times. The V and J genes are TRBV2 and TRBJ2-3; 7 bases fit TRBD2. Germline V lookup: CDR1 SNHLY, CDR2 FYNNEI. The CDR3 is made up of 16 amino acids. With V trimmed by 3 bases and J by 2 bases, 8 bases remained unmatched. The DNA of the CDR3 is TGTGCCAGCAGTGACCGCCGGCGGGGGATCACAGATACGCAGTATTTT. Residues: CASSDRRRGITDTQYF.

This clonotype was seen repeatedly, ten times or more. The chain has TRBV5-1 and TRBJ1-1; 9 bases agree with TRBD1. This CDR3 spans 13 amino acids. The V and J ends lost 6 bases and 4 bases, in that order; junction bases with no gene match: 4. The germline gives CDR1 SGHRS, CDR2 YFSETQ. Here the CDR3 reads CASKTGGSTEAFF. In DNA form, the CDR3 reads TGCGCCAGCAAGACAGGGGGAAGCACTGAAGCTTTCTTT.

About this clonotype: Given a much more abundant clone one base away, this may be a read error. This is likely a read error, given that the CDR3 carries no conserved phenylalanine or tryptophan at its end. This rearrangement joins TRBV28 to TRBJ2-7; maybe TRBD1 (5 bases). The germline CDR1 and CDR2 sequences are MDHEN and SYDVKM. Trimming took off 6 bases at V and 2 bases at J, with 14 bases between the two ends. This CDR3 contains 14 residues. The CDR3 DNA reads TGTGCCAGCAGCAGACCCCAGGGTACCTACGAGCAGTACCTC. Protein sequence: CASSRPQGTYEQYL.

This clonotype was found many times. This sequence joins TRBV6-1 and TRBJ2-7; D not resolved. Per the germline V gene, CDR1 is MNHNS and CDR2 is SASEGT. V was shortened by 6 bases and J by 1 base, with 13 bases between the two germline ends. The CDR3 consists of 14 residues. CDR3: CASRRFARSYEQYF. For the CDR3, the DNA is TGTGCCAGCAGACGATTCGCCCGTTCCTACGAGCAGTACTTC.

V and J are TRBV12-3 or TRBV12-4 and TRBJ2-3; 7 bases fit TRBD2. CDR3 length equals 16 residues. Germline trimming cut 4 bases from V and 2 bases from J; bases unmatched to any gene: 9. The CDR3 nucleotides read TGTGCCAGCAGTTCCCCCCTAGGGAGGGACACAGATACGCAGTATTTT. Its protein product is CASSSPLGRDTDTQYF.

There are a few counts of this clonotype. CDR3 bases: TGTGCCAGCAGTGAAGTAAGGACATCCTATGGCTACACCTTC. Translation: CASSEVRTSYGYTF. The chain combines TRBV6-1 with TRBJ1-2, with a tentative D call TRBD1 (5 bases). The CDR3 totals 14 residues. V gave up 1 base and J gave up 4 bases, with 10 bases separating them. Germline V gives CDR1 MNHNS, CDR2 SASEGT.

Only a few counts were recorded for this clonotype. This chain joins TRBV7-6 and TRBJ1-1; possible D gene TRBD1, 5 bases. The V gene's germline CDR1 is SGHVS and CDR2 FNYEAQ. The length of the CDR3 is 15 residues. The V and J ends lost 1 base and 1 base respectively, with 10 bases between them. The CDR3 DNA reads TGTGCCAGCAGCTTAGGGTCCGGGGCGAACACTGAAGCTTTCTTT. Encoded protein: CASSLGSGANTEAFF.

This clonotype was seen repeatedly, ten times or more. The chain links TRBV5-1 to TRBJ1-2; D is perhaps TRBD1 (6 bases). V was cut by 0 bases and J by 10 bases, with 10 bases left in between. The CDR3 runs 12 residues. Germline V lookup: CDR1 SGHRS, CDR2 YFSETQ. The CDR3 DNA sequence: TGCGCCAGCAGCTTGGGGGCAGGGGACTACACCTTC. As protein: CASSLGAGDYTF.

CDR3 nucleotide sequence: TGTGCCAGTAGTATTCACCAGGGGCCCTCTGGGGCCAACGTCCTGACTTTC. It is translated as CASSIHQGPSGANVLTF. The rearrangement uses TRBV19 and TRBJ2-6, with D maybe TRBD1 (6 bases). This CDR3 contains 17 residues. In germline, CDR1 is LNHDA, CDR2 SQIVND (reference sequence). Trimming pared 3 bases from V and 0 bases from J, leaving 12 bases between. Supplemented by reference TRBV19 and TRBJ2-6, the full variable domain reads DGGITQSPKYLFRKEGQNVTLSCEQNLNHDAMYWYRQDPGQGLRLIYYSQIVNDFQKGDIAEGYSVSREKKESFPLTVTSAQKNPTAFYLCASSIHQGPSGANVLTFGAGSRLTVL.

This clonotype has a count of ten or more. The chain employs TRBV20-1 and TRBJ1-5; no firm D call. The V gene lost 4 bases and the J gene lost 1 base, with 5 bases spanning the gap. CDR1 and CDR2 (germline): DFQATT, SNEGSKA (reference sequence). There are 12 residues in the CDR3. The DNA of the CDR3 is TGCAGTGCTAAGTACAGCAATCAGCCCCAGCATTTT. It translates to CSAKYSNQPQHF.

This clonotype was seen more than once but under ten times. V is TRBV25-1 and J is TRBJ2-7; 7 bases are shared with TRBD1. The CDR3 totals 14 residues. The germline V gene has CDR1 MGHDK and CDR2 SYGVNS. Germline trimming cut 6 bases from V and 2 bases from J; bases unmatched to any gene: 7. The CDR3 nucleotides are TGTGCCAGCAGAACAGGGGAAATTCCCTACGAGCAGTACTTC. It codes for CASRTGEIPYEQYF.

This clonotype showed up just a few times. The chain employs TRBV28 and TRBJ2-7; TRBD2 agrees at 13 bases. The CDR3 spans 16 residues. The junction had 9 bases not matched to a gene; V was cut back by 8 bases and J by 2 bases. CDR1 is MDHEN and CDR2 is SYDVKM in the germline V gene. The CDR3 sequence: CASRTSGGPSPYEQYF. CDR3 nucleotide sequence: TGTGCCAGCCGGACTAGCGGGGGCCCTAGCCCCTACGAGCAGTACTTC. The full variable domain, its missing parts supplied by reference TRBV28 and TRBJ2-7, is DVKVTQSSRYLVKRTGEKVFLECVQDMDHENMFWYRQDPGLGLRLIYFSYDVKMKEKGDIPEGYSVSREKKERFSLILESASTNQTSMYLCASRTSGGPSPYEQYFGPGTRLTVT.

This clonotype was seen a handful of times. This sequence joins TRBV2 and TRBJ1-4, with a weak D call TRBD1 (5 bases). CDR1 SNHLY and CDR2 FYNNEI come from the germline V gene. Trimming removed 6 bases at V and 8 bases at J, with 16 bases between. This CDR3 comprises 14 residues. The CDR3 coding sequence is TGTGCCAGCAGGGGGCTGGGTAGCGGGGAAAAACTGTTTTTT. Translation: CASRGLGSGEKLFF.

The V and J genes are TRBV7-3 and TRBJ2-3; 7 bases are a match to TRBD1. The CDR3 runs 15 residues. Germline V CDR1 and CDR2: SGHTA, FQGTGA. Unmatched junction bases numbered 6, after V lost 2 bases and J lost 4 bases. This chain's CDR3 is CASSLLEGAADTQYF. The CDR3 nucleotides read TGTGCCAGCAGCTTACTTGAGGGGGCCGCAGATACGCAGTATTTT.

This clonotype has ten or more counts. The chain couples TRBV6-1 to TRBJ2-5; 8 bases agree with TRBD2. Trimming took 6 bases from V and 5 from J; bases not matched to a gene: 5. This CDR3 region has 13 residues. The germline V gene has CDR1 MNHNS and CDR2 SASEGT. CDR3 residues: CASRPAGVETQYF. In nucleotides, the CDR3 is TGTGCCAGCAGACCAGCGGGAGTGGAGACCCAGTACTTC.

The sample holds many counts of this clonotype. The chain carries TRBV28 and TRBJ1-6, with TRBD1 matching over 7 bases. The CDR3 totals 15 residues. Unmatched junction bases numbered 5, after V lost 3 bases and J lost 6 bases. Germline values: CDR1 MDHEN, CDR2 SYDVKM. CDR3 DNA: TGTGCCAGCAGTTTCCCGGGACAGCCTAATTCACCCCTCCACTTT. Translating it yields CASSFPGQPNSPLHF. Full variable domain (rest looked up from reference TRBV28 and TRBJ1-6): DVKVTQSSRYLVKRTGEKVFLECVQDMDHENMFWYRQDPGLGLRLIYFSYDVKMKEKGDIPEGYSVSREKKERFSLILESASTNQTSMYLCASSFPGQPNSPLHFGNGTRLTVT.

This clonotype was detected many times. The chain combines TRBV7-9 with TRBJ2-3; D uncertain. The CDR3 contains 12 residues. V was cut by 3 bases and J by 5 bases, with 6 bases left in between. The germline V gene encodes CDR1 SEHNR and CDR2 FQNEAQ (reference sequence). The CDR3 sequence is CASSFPLDTQYF. The CDR3 DNA is TGTGCCAGCAGCTTTCCCCTAGATACGCAGTATTTT.

This clonotype was detected ten times or more. V gene TRBV20-1 combines with J gene TRBJ2-7, with D perhaps TRBD2 (6 bases). Germline CDR1 reads DFQATT; CDR2 reads SNEGSKA (reference sequence). The V end was cut by 0 bases, the J end by 5 bases, with 17 bases between. The CDR3 contains 15 residues. CDR3 loop: CSARDLGLGGHEQYF. CDR3 DNA sequence: TGCAGTGCTAGAGATCTAGGGCTGGGGGGACACGAGCAGTACTTC.

This clonotype has a handful of counts. The CDR3 loop reads CASIKSSGRANEQFF. DNA for the CDR3: TGTGCCAGCATTAAGTCTAGCGGGAGGGCCAATGAGCAGTTCTTC. The chain is built from TRBV25-1 and TRBJ2-1, with 12 bases fitting TRBD2. The germline V gene encodes CDR1 MGHDK and CDR2 SYGVNS. There are 15 residues in the CDR3. Trimming cost V 7 bases and J 6 bases; bases outside gene matches: 7. Looking up the rest from reference TRBV25-1 and TRBJ2-1 gives the full variable domain: EADIYQTPRYLVIGTGKKITLECSQTMGHDKMYWYQQDPGMELHLIHYSYGVNSTEKGDLSSESTVSRIRTEHFPLTLESARPSHTSQYLCASIKSSGRANEQFFGPGTRLTVL.

This chain uses TRBV5-1 with TRBJ2-5, with D uncertain. With 5 bases removed from V and 3 bases from J, the gap between germline ends came to 8 bases. This CDR3 is 12 amino acids long. Germline CDR1 and CDR2: SGHRS and YFSETQ. The CDR3 DNA sequence: TGCGCCAGCAGGGGTAGGGAAGAGACCCAGTACTTC. The encoded protein is CASRGREETQYF.

This clonotype has ten or more counts. This chain connects TRBV2 to TRBJ1-4; TRBD1 agrees at 8 bases. V shed 8 bases, J shed 6 bases, and the junction held 17 bases outside the gene matches. This CDR3 contains 17 residues. Germline-derived CDR1 and CDR2 are SNHLY and FYNNEI. The CDR3 DNA reads TGTGCCAGCCTACCACTAGTCCGGACAGGGAGTGATGAAAAACTGTTTTTT. Its translation is CASLPLVRTGSDEKLFF.

This clonotype has at least ten counts. V usage is TRBV18 and J usage is TRBJ1-1, with TRBD1 identical over 7 bases. CDR1 is KGHSH and CDR2 is LQKENI in the germline V gene. The junction had 2 bases not matched to a gene; V was cut back by 1 base and J by 0 bases. This CDR3 contains 15 residues. CDR3 in amino acids: CASSPRGTVNTEAFF. The CDR3 coding sequence is TGTGCCAGCTCACCACGCGGGACAGTGAACACTGAAGCTTTCTTT.

CDR3 in amino acids: CAIGSGTGVSDTQYF. The CDR3, as DNA: TGTGCCATCGGATCCGGGACAGGGGTATCAGATACGCAGTATTTT. The V gene is TRBV10-3, the J gene TRBJ2-3; TRBD1 matches 10 bases. Germline V gene sequence: CDR1 ENHRY, CDR2 SYGVKD. With 8 bases clipped from V and 4 bases from J, the junction kept 9 bases outside the gene matches. This CDR3 comprises 15 residues.

This clonotype was counted at least ten times. The J gene is TRBJ2-2, the V gene TRBV9, with D perhaps matching TRBD1 or TRBD2 (5 bases each). The CDR3 is 16 amino acids. V was shortened by 0 bases and J by 3 bases, with 12 bases between the two germline ends. Looked up from germline, CDR1 is SGDLS and CDR2 is YYNGEE. For the CDR3, the DNA is TGTGCCAGCAGCGTAGCTGTCGGGGCAGACACCGGGGAGCTGTTTTTT. Amino acids: CASSVAVGADTGELFF.

This clonotype has ten or more counts. The chain is built from TRBV28 and TRBJ2-7; unclear D gene. V was shortened by 6 bases and J by 2 bases, with 11 bases between the two germline ends. The germline CDR1 and CDR2 sequences are MDHEN and SYDVKM. This CDR3 has 13 amino acids. CDR3 coding DNA: TGTGCCAGCAGGCCGGTTGACCCCTACGAGCAGTACTTC. Its translation is CASRPVDPYEQYF.

This clonotype has ten or more counts. The CDR3 region is CASSVAGTSYGYTF. The CDR3 bases are TGTGCCAGCAGCGTAGCGGGGACAAGCTATGGCTACACCTTC. The V gene is TRBV9, the J gene TRBJ1-2, with D possibly matching TRBD1 (6 bases). CDR3 length: 14 residues. Germline values: CDR1 SGDLS, CDR2 YYNGEE. V was shortened by 0 bases and J by 4 bases, with 10 bases between the two germline ends.

The rearrangement links TRBV19 to TRBJ1-2, with 7 bases aligning to TRBD1. With 5 bases clipped from V and 1 base from J, the junction kept 7 bases outside the gene matches. The CDR3 runs 15 residues. CDR1 is LNHDA and CDR2 is SQIVND in the germline V gene (reference sequence). The CDR3 coding sequence is TGTGCCAGTAGTGCCCGGGACAGCTTTAACTATGGCTACACCTTC. Its protein is CASSARDSFNYGYTF. Full variable domain (outside the CDR3, taken from reference TRBV19 and TRBJ1-2): DGGITQSPKYLFRKEGQNVTLSCEQNLNHDAMYWYRQDPGQGLRLIYYSQIVNDFQKGDIAEGYSVSREKKESFPLTVTSAQKNPTAFYLCASSARDSFNYGYTFGSGTRLTVV.

This clonotype has just a few counts. A read error may explain this, as a much larger clone is one base away. The V call is TRBV2, the J call TRBJ1-2; D is uncertain. Trimming took off 7 bases at V and 2 bases at J, with 14 bases between the two ends. Germline V gene sequence: CDR1 SNHLY, CDR2 FYNNEI. The CDR3 runs to 14 residues. This CDR3 is CASNSANSNYGYTF. CDR3 bases: TGTGCCAGCAACAGCGCAAACTCGAACTATGGCTACACCTTC.

This clonotype occurred once. The CDR3 protein is CASSTRAGSTDTQYF. CDR3 bases: TGTGCCAGCAGCACTCGAGCGGGGAGCACAGATACGCAGTATTTT. J is TRBJ2-3 and V is TRBV9; TRBD2 aligns across 7 bases. V lost 4 bases and J lost 0; bases outside the gene matches: 5. The CDR3 consists of 15 residues. Germline CDR1 reads SGDLS; CDR2 reads YYNGEE. Full variable domain (rest looked up from reference TRBV9 and TRBJ2-3): DSGVTQTPKHLITATGQRVTLRCSPRSGDLSVYWYQQSLDQGLQFLIQYYNGEERAKGNILERFSAQQFPDLHSELNLSSLELGDSALYFCASSTRAGSTDTQYFGPGTRLTVL.